This T cell receptor (beta chain) was documented in a study of chemoradiotherapy in HPV16-positive cancers. The repertoire was sequenced with immunoSEQ multiplex PCR; TCRdb's copy has only in-frame clones and lacks some. The sample carries 20,000 to 25,000 clones, around 87% recorded once. Over chemoradiotherapy, repertoires were sampled more than once. From germline, CDR1 is LNHDA and CDR2 SQIVND (reference sequence). This CDR3 has 14 amino acids. The germline V and J ends were trimmed by 3 bases and 3 bases, with 12 bases remaining between them. The clonotype comes from a human donor with HPV-associated anogenital cancer. Sequencing was performed on blood, taken from a patient who underwent chemoradiotherapy. The rearrangement joins TRBV19 to TRBJ2-7; TRBD1 is a possible D gene (5 bases). The CDR3 here is CASSIGQGIYEQYF. CDR3 nucleotide sequence: TGTGCCAGTAGTATTGGGCAGGGTATCTACGAGCAGTACTTC.